The T cell receptor beta chain described here comes from a study of blood T cell repertoires in COVID-19. Looking at the study overall: Some COVID-19 samples were acute and others convalescent; all came from the United States, Italy and Spain. PBMCs, B-cell-depleted T cells, or T cells were the source of the cDNA or gDNA that made up the material.

Original processing notes: From reference gene primer amplification, estimates of nucleated cell counts were derived. Sequencing was performed with immunoSEQ multiplex PCR; in TCRdb, only in-frame clones are kept and a portion is missing. V, J and clone size are those of that table, while D and trimming were read from the DNA. The table records 120,000 to 150,000 clones, 75% to 90% of them present only once. The sample taken for sequencing was peripheral blood. This clonotype was obtained from a woman of 80 years or more with acute or convalescent COVID-19.

The CDR3 DNA is TGTGCCAGCAGCCCGACAGGGTCCGGAAACACCATATATTTT. This translates into CASSPTGSGNTIYF. The chain uses TRBV9 and TRBJ1-3; 7 nucleotides align to TRBD1. The CDR3 has 14 residues. Germline V lookup: CDR1 SGDLS, CDR2 YYNGEE. The trim removed 4 bases at V and 4 bases at J, leaving 5 bases unmatched. Complete variable domain (other parts from reference TRBV9 and TRBJ1-3): DSGVTQTPKHLITATGQRVTLRCSPRSGDLSVYWYQQSLDQGLQFLIQYYNGEERAKGNILERFSAQQFPDLHSELNLSSLELGDSALYFCASSPTGSGNTIYFGEGSWLTVV.